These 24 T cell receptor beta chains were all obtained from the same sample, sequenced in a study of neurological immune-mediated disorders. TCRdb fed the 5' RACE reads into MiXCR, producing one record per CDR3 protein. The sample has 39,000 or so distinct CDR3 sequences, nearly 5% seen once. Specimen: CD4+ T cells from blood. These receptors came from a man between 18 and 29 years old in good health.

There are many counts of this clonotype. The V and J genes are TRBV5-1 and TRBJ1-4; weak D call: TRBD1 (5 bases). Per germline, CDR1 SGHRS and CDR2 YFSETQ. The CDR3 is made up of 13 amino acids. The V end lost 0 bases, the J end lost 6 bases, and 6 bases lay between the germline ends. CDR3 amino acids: CASSLGRDEKLFF. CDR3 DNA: TGCGCCAGCAGCTTGGGCAGGGATGAAAAACTGTTTTTT.

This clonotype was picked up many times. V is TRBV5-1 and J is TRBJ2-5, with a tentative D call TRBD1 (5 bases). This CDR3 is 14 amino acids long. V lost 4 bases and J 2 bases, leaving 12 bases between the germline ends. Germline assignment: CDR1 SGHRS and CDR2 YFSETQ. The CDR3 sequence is CASSPPDRQETQYF. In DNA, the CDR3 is TGCGCCAGCAGCCCACCCGACAGACAAGAGACCCAGTACTTC.

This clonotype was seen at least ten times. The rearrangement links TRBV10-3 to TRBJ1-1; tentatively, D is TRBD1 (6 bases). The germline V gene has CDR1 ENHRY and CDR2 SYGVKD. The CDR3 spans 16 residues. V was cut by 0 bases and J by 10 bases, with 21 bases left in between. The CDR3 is CAISESTGPTGRGAFF. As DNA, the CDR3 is TGTGCCATCAGTGAGTCGACAGGTCCTACCGGGCGGGGAGCTTTCTTT.

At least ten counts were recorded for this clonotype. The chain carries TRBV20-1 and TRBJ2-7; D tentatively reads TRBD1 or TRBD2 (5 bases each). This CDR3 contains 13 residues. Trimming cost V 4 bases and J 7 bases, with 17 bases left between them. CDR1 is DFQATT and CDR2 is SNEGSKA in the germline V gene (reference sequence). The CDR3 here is CSATVGAGEEQYF. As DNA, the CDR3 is TGCAGTGCTACGGTCGGGGCCGGGGAGGAGCAGTACTTC.

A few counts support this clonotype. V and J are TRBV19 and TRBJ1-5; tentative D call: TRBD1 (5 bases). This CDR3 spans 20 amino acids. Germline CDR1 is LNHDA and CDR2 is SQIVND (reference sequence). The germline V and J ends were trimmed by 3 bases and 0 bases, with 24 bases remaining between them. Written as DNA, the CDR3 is TGTGCCAGTAGTATCAAATGGGCAGGGCGCTCCAGTTATAGCAATCAGCCCCAGCATTTT. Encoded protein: CASSIKWAGRSSYSNQPQHF.

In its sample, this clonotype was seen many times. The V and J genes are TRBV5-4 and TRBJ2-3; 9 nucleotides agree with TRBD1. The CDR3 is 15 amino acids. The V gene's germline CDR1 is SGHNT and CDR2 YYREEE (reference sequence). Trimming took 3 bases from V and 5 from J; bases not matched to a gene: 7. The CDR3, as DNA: TGTGCCAGCAGCTCGGGGACAGGGAGGGTAGATACGCAGTATTTT. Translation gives CASSSGTGRVDTQYF.

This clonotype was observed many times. This chain's CDR3 is CASSLGQGKRGYTF. CDR3 nucleotide sequence: TGCGCCAGCAGCTTGGGACAGGGCAAACGTGGCTACACCTTC. The chain is built from TRBV5-1 and TRBJ1-2, with TRBD1 matching over 7 bases. The CDR3 runs to 14 residues. The V segment lost 0 bases and the J segment 7 bases; nucleotides outside the gene matches: 6. Per germline, CDR1 SGHRS and CDR2 YFSETQ. The full variable domain, rest sourced from reference TRBV5-1 and TRBJ1-2, is KAGVTQTPRYLIKTRGQQVTLSCSPISGHRSVSWYQQTPGQGLQFLFEYFSETQRNKGNFPGRFSGRQFSNSRSEMNVSTLELGDSALYLCASSLGQGKRGYTFGSGTRLTVV.

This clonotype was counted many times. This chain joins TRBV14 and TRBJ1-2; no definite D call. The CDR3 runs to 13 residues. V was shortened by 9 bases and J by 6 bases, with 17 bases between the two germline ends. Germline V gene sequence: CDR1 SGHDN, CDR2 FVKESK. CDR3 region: CASRFSGVNGYTF. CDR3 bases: TGTGCCAGTCGCTTCAGCGGGGTAAATGGCTACACCTTC. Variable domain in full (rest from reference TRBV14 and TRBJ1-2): EAGVTQFPSHSVIEKGQTVTLRCDPISGHDNLYWYRRVMGKEIKFLLHFVKESKQDESGMPNNRFLAERTGGTYSTLKVQPAELEDSGVYFCASRFSGVNGYTFGSGTRLTVV.

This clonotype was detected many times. Here the CDR3 DNA reads TGCAGTGCTAGAGGGGGCACAGGGGGCCGAGGCTATGGCTACACCTTC. This gives the protein CSARGGTGGRGYGYTF. The chain recombines TRBV20-1 with TRBJ1-2; TRBD1 matches 9 bases. Germline CDR1 reads DFQATT; CDR2 reads SNEGSKA (reference sequence). The ends lost 1 base at V and 4 bases at J; junction bases unmatched: 10. The CDR3 contains 16 residues.

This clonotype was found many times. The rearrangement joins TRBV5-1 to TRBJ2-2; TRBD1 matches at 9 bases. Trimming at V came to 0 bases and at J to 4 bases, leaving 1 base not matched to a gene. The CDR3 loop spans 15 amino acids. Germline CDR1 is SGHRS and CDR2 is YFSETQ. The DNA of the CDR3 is TGCGCCAGCAGCTTGGGACAGGGGGTCACCGGGGAGCTGTTTTTT. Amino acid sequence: CASSLGQGVTGELFF.

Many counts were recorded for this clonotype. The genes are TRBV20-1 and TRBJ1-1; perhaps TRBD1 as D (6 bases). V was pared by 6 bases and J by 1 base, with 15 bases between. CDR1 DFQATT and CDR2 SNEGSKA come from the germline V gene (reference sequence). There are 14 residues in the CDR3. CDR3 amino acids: CSARRGAKNTEAFF. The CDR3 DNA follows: TGCAGTGCCAGACGGGGGGCAAAGAACACTGAAGCTTTCTTT.

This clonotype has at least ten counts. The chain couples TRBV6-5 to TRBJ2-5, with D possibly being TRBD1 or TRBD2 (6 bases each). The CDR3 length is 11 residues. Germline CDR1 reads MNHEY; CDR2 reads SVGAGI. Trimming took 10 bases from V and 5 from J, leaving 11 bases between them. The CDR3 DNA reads TGTGCCACGGGGGCTTGGGAGACCCAGTACTTC. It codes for CATGAWETQYF.

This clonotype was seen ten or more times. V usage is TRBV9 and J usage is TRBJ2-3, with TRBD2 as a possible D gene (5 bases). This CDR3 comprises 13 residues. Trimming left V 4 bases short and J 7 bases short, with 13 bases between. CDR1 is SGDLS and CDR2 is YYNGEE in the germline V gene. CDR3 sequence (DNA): TGTGCCAGCAGCCCACGGACTCGAAATACGCAGTATTTT. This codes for CASSPRTRNTQYF.

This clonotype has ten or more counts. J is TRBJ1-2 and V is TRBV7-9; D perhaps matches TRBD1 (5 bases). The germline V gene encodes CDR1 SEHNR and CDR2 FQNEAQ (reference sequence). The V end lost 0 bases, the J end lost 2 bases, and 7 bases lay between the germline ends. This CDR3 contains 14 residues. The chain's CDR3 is CASSLARQNYGYTF. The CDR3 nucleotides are TGTGCCAGCAGCTTAGCGCGACAGAACTATGGCTACACCTTC.

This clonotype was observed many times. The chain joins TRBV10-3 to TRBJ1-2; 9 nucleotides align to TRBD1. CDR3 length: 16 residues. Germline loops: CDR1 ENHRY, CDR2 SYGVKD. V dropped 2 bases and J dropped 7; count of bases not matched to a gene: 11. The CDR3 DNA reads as TGTGCCATCAGTGAGACTCAGGGACAGGGAGGTCCTGGCTACACCTTC. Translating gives CAISETQGQGGPGYTF.

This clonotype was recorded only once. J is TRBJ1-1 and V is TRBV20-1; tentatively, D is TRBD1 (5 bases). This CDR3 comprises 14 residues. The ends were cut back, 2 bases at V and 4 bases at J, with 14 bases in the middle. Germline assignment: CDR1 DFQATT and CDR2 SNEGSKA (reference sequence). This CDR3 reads CSARPPWGGTEAFF. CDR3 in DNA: TGCAGTGCTAGACCCCCCTGGGGGGGCACTGAAGCTTTCTTT.

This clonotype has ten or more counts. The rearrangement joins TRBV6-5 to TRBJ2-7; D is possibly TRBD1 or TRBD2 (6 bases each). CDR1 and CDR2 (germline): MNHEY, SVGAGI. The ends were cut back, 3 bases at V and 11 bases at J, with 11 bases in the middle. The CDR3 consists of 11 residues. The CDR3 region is CASSYLGGEYF. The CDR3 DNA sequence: TGTGCCAGCAGTTATTTGGGGGGCGAGTACTTC.

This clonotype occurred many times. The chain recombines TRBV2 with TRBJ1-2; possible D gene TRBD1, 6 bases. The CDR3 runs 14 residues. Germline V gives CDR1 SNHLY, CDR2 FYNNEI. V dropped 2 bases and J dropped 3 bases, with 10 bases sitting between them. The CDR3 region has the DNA TGTGCCAGCAGTGAATCCAGGGGTGACTATGGCTACACCTTC. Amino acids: CASSESRGDYGYTF.

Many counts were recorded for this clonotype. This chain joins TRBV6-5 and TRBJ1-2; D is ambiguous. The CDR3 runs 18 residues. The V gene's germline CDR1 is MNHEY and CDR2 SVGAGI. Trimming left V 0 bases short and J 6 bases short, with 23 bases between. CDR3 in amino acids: CASSYSRRGSIVSDGYTF. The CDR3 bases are TGTGCCAGCAGTTACTCGAGGAGAGGTAGTATCGTTAGCGATGGCTACACCTTC.

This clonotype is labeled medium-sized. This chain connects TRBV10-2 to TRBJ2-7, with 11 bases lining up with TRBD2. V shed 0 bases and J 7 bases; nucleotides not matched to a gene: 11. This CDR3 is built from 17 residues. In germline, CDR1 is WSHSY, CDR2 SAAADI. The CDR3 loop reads CASSESTLGLADPEQYF. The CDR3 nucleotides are TGCGCCAGCAGTGAGTCGACATTGGGACTAGCGGACCCTGAGCAGTACTTC.

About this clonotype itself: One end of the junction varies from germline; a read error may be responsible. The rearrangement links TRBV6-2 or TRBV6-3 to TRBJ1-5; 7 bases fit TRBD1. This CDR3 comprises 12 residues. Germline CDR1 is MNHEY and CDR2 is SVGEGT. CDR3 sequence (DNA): TGTGACAGCAGACAGGGAGGAAGGCCCCAACATTTT. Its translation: CDSRQGGRPQHF.

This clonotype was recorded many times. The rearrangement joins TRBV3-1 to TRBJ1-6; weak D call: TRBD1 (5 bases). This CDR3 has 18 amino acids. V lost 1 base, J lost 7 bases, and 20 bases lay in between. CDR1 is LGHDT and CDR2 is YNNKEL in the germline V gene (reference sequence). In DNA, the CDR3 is TGTGCCAGCAGCCAAGGGCCCCCGGGGACGAATTACAATTCACCCCTCCACTTT. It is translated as CASSQGPPGTNYNSPLHF.

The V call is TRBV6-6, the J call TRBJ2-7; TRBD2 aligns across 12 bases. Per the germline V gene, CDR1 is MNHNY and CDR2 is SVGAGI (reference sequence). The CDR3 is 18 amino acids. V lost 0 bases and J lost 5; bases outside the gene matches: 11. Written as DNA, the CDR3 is TGTGCCAGCAGTTACTCGAGAGCTAGCGGGGGGGCCGGAAACGAGCAGTACTTC. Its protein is CASSYSRASGGAGNEQYF.

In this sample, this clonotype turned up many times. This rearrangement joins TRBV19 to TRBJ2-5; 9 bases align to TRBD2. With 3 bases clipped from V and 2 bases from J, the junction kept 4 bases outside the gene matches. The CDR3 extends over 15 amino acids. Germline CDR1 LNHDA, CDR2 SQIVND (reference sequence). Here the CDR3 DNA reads TGTGCCAGTAGTATGTTGACTAGCGGACAAGAGACCCAGTACTTC. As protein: CASSMLTSGQETQYF.